Reported below is one T cell receptor beta chain. Antigen specificity is unknown. The CDR3 has 14 residues. The germline gives CDR1 MDHEN, CDR2 SYDVKM. Trimming at V came to 6 bases and at J to 7 bases, leaving 9 bases not matched to a gene. This sample is part of a study of cytomegalovirus exposure and HLA in healthy donors. Study-wide results and caveats: Per published accounts, TCR beta sequences correctly predicted the HLA-A and HLA-B alleles of most subjects. A later analysis showed that HLA-associated TCR beta chains had undergone more clonal expansion than equally common others. Association of approximately 18,000 TCR beta sequences with HLA alleles was found at 0.05 false discovery rate in a later analysis.

PCR amplification relied on 60 Vbeta primers (plus 13 Jbeta primers). Assay: immunoSEQ multiplex PCR; the TCRdb copy retains only in-frame clones and omits some. The sample holds 100,000 to 150,000 clones. The sample taken for sequencing was PBMCs. V is TRBV28 and J is TRBJ1-2, with TRBD1 matching 9 bases. The clonotype originates from a woman aged 40 to 50 in good health and CMV-seronegative. For the CDR3, the DNA is TGTGCCAGCAGACCTGACAGGGGGATGAGTGGCTACACCTTC. It is translated as CASRPDRGMSGYTF.